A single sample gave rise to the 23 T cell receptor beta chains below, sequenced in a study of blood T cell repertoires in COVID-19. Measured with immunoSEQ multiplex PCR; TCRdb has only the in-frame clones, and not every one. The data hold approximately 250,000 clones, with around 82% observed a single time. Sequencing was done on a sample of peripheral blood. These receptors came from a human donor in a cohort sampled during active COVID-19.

CDR3 sequence (DNA): TGTGCCAGCCCTAGGGACAGGGGGCGGAGGGAGACCCAGTACTTC. Translated: CASPRDRGRRETQYF. The gene calls are TRBV2 and TRBJ2-5, with TRBD1 identical over 12 bases. The CDR3 is made up of 15 amino acids. From germline, CDR1 is SNHLY and CDR2 FYNNEI. The ends lost 8 bases at V and 5 bases at J; junction bases unmatched: 9.

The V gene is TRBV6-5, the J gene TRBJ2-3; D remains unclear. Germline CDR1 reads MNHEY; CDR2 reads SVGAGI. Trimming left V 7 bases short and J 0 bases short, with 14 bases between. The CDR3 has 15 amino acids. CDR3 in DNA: TGTGCCAGCACCACGAGTGGAGTCAGCACAGATACGCAGTATTTT. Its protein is CASTTSGVSTDTQYF.

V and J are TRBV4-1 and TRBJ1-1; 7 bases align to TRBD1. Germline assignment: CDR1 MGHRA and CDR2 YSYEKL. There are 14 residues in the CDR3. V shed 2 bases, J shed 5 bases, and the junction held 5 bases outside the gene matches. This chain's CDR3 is CASSQRDSRTEAFF. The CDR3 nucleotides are TGCGCCAGCAGCCAAAGGGACAGCCGGACTGAAGCTTTCTTT.

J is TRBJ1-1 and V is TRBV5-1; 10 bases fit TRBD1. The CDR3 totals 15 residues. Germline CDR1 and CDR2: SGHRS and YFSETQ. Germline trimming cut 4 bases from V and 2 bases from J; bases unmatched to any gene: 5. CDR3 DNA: TGCGCCAGCAGCGGGACAGGGGCGCTCAACACTGAAGCTTTCTTT. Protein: CASSGTGALNTEAFF.

For the CDR3, the DNA is TGTGCCAGCAGTGCTGGGACAGGGAATCAGCCCCAGCATTTT. Residues: CASSAGTGNQPQHF. The gene calls are TRBV28 and TRBJ1-5, with 9 bases that match TRBD1. With V trimmed by 5 bases and J by 4 bases, 3 bases remained unmatched. CDR3 length: 14 residues. Germline V lookup: CDR1 MDHEN, CDR2 SYDVKM.

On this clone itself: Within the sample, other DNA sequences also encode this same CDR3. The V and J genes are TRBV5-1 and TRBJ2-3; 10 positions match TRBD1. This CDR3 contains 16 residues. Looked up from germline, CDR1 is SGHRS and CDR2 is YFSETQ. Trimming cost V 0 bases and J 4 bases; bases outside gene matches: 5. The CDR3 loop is CASSLGGTGVPDTQYF. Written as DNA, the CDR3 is TGCGCCAGCAGCTTGGGGGGGACAGGGGTCCCAGATACGCAGTATTTT. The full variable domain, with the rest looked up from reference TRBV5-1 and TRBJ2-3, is KAGVTQTPRYLIKTRGQQVTLSCSPISGHRSVSWYQQTPGQGLQFLFEYFSETQRNKGNFPGRFSGRQFSNSRSEMNVSTLELGDSALYLCASSLGGTGVPDTQYFGPGTRLTVL.

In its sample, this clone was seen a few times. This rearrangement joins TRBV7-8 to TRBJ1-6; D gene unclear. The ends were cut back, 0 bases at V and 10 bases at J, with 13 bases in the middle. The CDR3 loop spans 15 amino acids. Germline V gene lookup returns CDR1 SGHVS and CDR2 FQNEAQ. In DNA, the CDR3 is TGTGCCAGCAGCTTAGCGCGTCCTTCCGAATCACCCCTCCACTTT. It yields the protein CASSLARPSESPLHF.

The CDR3 bases are TGTGCCAGCAGTTTAAGGCAGGGGGTCTACGAGCAGTACTTC. This sequence encodes CASSLRQGVYEQYF. The chain couples TRBV27 to TRBJ2-7, with TRBD1 matching 7 bases. The CDR3 is 14 amino acids. CDR1 MNHEY and CDR2 SMNVEV come from the germline V gene (reference sequence). V was clipped by 2 bases and J by 3 bases; unmatched bases: 4.

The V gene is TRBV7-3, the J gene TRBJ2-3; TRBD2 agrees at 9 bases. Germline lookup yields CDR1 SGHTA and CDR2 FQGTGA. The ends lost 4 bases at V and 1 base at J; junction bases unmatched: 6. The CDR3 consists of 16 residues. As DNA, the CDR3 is TGTGCCAGCAGCTCGAAGCGGGAGGCACGCACAGATACGCAGTATTTT. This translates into CASSSKREARTDTQYF.

The CDR3 sequence is CASSKYPIAGVLETQYF. The CDR3 nucleotides read TGTGCCAGCAGCAAATACCCCATAGCGGGAGTTTTGGAGACCCAGTACTTC. V is TRBV11-2 and J is TRBJ2-5; 9 bases align to TRBD2. Germline-derived CDR1 and CDR2 are SGHAT and FQNNGV. The CDR3 sequence is 17 residues long. J lost 5 bases, V lost 5 bases, and 15 bases had no gene match.

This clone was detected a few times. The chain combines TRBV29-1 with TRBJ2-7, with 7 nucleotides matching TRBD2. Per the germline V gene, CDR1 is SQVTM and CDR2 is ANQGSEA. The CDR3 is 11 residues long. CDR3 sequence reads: CSASGTYEQYF. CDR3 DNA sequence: TGCAGTGCCAGCGGGACCTACGAGCAGTACTTC.

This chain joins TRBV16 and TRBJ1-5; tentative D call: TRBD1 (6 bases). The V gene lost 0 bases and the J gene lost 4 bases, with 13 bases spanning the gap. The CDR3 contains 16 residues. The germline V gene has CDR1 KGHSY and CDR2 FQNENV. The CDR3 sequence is CASSQSRGIRNQPQHF. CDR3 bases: TGTGCCAGCAGCCAATCAAGGGGGATCCGTAATCAGCCCCAGCATTTT.

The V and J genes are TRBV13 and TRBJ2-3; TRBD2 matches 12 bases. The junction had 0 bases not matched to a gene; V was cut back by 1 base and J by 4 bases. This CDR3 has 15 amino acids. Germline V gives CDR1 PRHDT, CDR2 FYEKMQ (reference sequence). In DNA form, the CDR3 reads TGTGCCAGCAGCTTAGCTAGCGGGGGGGCAGATACGCAGTATTTT. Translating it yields CASSLASGGADTQYF.

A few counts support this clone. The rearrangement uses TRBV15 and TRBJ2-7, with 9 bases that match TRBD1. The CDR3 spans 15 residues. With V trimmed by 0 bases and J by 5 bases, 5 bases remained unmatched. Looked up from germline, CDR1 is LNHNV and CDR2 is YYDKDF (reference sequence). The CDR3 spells CATSREGQGYNEQYF. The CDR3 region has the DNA TGTGCCACCAGCAGAGAGGGACAGGGCTACAACGAGCAGTACTTC. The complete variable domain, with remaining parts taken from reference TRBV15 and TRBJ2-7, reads DAMVIQNPRYQVTQFGKPVTLSCSQTLNHNVMYWYQQKSSQAPKLLFHYYDKDFNNEADTPDNFQSRRPNTSFCFLDIRSPGLGDTAMYLCATSREGQGYNEQYFGPGTRLTVT.

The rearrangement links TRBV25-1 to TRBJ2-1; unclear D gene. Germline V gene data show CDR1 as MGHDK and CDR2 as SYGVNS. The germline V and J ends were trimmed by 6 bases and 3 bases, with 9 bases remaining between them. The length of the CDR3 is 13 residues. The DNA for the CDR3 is TGTGCCAGCAGCCTGACGGGCTACAATGAGCAGTTCTTC. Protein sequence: CASSLTGYNEQFF.

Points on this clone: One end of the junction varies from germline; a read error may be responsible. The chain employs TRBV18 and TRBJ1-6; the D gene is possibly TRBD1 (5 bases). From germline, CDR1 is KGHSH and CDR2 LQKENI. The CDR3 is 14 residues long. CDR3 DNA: TGTGCCAGCTCCAGGGACTCCTCTAATTCACCCCTCCACTTT. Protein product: CASSRDSSNSPLHF.

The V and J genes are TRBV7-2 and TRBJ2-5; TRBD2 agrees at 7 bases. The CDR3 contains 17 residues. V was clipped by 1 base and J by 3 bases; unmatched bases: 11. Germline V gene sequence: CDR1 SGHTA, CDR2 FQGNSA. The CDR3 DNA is TGTGCCAGCAGCTTAGGAAGGTTTGCGGGGGTAAAAGAGACCCAGTACTTC. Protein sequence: CASSLGRFAGVKETQYF.

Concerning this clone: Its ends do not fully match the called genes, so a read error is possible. CDR3: CASSLLLLAGPPNEQFF. Written as DNA, the CDR3 is TGTGCTAGCAGCTTATTACTACTAGCGGGACCTCCAAATGAGCAGTTCTTC. V and J are TRBV7-7 and TRBJ2-1, with TRBD2 identical over 10 bases. The germline gives CDR1 SSHAT, CDR2 FNYEAQ (reference sequence). The CDR3 has 17 amino acids.

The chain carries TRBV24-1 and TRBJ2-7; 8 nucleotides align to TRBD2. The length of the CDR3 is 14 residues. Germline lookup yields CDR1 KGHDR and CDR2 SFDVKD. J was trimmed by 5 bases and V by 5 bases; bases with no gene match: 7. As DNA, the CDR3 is TGTGCCACCAGTGCAAACCTCGGGAGGGACGAGCAGTACTTC. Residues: CATSANLGRDEQYF.

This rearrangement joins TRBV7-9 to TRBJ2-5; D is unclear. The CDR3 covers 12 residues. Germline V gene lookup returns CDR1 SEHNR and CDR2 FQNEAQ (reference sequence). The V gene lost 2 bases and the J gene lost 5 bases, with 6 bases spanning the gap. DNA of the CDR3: TGTGCCAGCAGCTTAAATCCGGAGACCCAGTACTTC. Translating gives CASSLNPETQYF.

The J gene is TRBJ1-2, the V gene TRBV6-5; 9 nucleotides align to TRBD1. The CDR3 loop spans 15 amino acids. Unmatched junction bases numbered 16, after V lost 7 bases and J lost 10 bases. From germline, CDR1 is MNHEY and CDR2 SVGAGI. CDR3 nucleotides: TGTGCCAGCAACCTACGACAGGGGGACTATGGGGACTACACCTTC. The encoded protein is CASNLRQGDYGDYTF.

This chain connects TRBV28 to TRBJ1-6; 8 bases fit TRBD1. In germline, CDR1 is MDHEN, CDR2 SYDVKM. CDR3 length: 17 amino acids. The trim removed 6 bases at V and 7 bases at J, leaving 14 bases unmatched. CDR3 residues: CASSSGQGISLNSPLHF. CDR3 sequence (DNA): TGTGCCAGCAGCTCAGGACAGGGCATTTCTCTCAATTCACCCCTCCACTTT.

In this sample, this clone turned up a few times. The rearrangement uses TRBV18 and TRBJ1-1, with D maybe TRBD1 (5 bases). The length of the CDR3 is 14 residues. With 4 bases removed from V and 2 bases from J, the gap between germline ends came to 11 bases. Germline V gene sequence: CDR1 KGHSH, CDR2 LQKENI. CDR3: CASSRDQGNTEAFF. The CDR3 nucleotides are TGTGCCAGCTCACGAGATCAGGGAAACACTGAAGCTTTCTTT.